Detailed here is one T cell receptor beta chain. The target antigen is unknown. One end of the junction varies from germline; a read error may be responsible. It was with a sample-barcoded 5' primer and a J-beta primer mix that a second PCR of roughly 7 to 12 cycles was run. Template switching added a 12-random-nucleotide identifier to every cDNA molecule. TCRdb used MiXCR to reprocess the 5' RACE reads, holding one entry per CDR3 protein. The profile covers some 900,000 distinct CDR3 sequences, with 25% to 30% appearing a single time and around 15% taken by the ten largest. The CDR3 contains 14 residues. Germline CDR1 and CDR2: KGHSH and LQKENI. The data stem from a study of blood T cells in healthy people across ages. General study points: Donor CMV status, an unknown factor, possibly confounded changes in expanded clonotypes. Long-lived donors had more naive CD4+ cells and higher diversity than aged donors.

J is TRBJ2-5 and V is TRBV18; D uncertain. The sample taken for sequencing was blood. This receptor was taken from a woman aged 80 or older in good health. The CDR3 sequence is CASSPPGTKETQYF. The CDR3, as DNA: TGTGCCAGCTCGCCACCGGGTACAAAGGAGACCCAGTACTTC.